The clone carrying this T cell receptor beta chain has just a few counts. The sample comes from a study of CD8 T cells in ankylosing spondylitis. TCRdb re-called the 5' RACE reads through MiXCR, storing one row per CDR3 protein. The data hold approximately 260,000 distinct CDR3 sequences, with over 8.5% observed a single time. Germline lookup yields CDR1 LGHDT and CDR2 YNNKEL (reference sequence). The CDR3 runs to 15 residues. V was pared by 3 bases and J by 6 bases, with 4 bases of the junction left unmatched. The sequencing input was blood, either unsorted or a sorted T cell fraction (not recorded which). The V gene is TRBV3-1, the J gene TRBJ2-2; the match to TRBD1 covers 10 bases. The source of this sequence is a male donor with ankylosing spondylitis or in good health (not recorded which). This chain's CDR3 is CASSHGTGAAGELFF. In DNA, the CDR3 is TGTGCCAGCAGCCACGGGACAGGGGCGGCCGGGGAGCTGTTTTTT.